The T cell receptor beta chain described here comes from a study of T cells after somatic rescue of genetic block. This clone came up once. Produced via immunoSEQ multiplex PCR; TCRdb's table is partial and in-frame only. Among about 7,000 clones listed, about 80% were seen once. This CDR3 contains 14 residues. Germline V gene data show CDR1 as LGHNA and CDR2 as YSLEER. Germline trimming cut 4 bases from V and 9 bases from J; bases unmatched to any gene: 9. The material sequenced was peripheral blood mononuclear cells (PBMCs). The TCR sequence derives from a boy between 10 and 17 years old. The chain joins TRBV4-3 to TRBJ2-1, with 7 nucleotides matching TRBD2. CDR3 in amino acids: CASSLRAGTTEQFF. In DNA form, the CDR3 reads TGCGCCAGCAGCCTAAGAGCGGGGACTACTGAGCAGTTCTTC.